These T cell receptor beta chains were read from a single sample in a study of blood T cells in healthy people across ages. One entry per CDR3 protein results from TCRdb running MiXCR on the 5' RACE reads. The table lists roughly 500,000 distinct CDR3 sequences, 24% of them singletons. These data were likewise used in another study, on T cells of mothers and their children.

Specimen: blood. These receptors originate from a boy between 10 and 17 years old in good health. The CDR3 runs from the conserved cysteine through the conserved F or W. D genes are given only for firm matches. Some rows have no size entry. The others give once, few or many, or a class for an expanded clone.

j_call v_call clone_size d_call cdr3_aa cdr3_nt
TRBJ2-4 TRBV20-1 many TRBD1 CSVGGQVKNIQYF TGCAGTGTCGGGGGACAGGTTAAAAACATTCAGTACTTC
TRBJ2-3 TRBV6-4 . TRBD1 CANGTGGTDTQYF TGTGCCAACGGGACAGGGGGCACAGATACGCAGTATTTT
TRBJ1-2 TRBV27 few TRBD1 CASSPTGGADGYTF TGTGCCAGCAGTCCGACAGGGGGCGCGGATGGCTACACCTTC
TRBJ2-5 TRBV29-1 few . CSAGVGLETQYF TGCAGCGCCGGTGTGGGTTTGGAGACCCAGTACTTC
TRBJ1-4 TRBV20-1 few . CSARDPGSNEKLFF TGCAGTGCTAGAGATCCAGGGTCTAATGAAAAACTGTTTTTT
TRBJ2-5 TRBV7-6 . . CASSLDRRAWETQYF TGTGCCAGCAGCTTAGATAGGAGGGCTTGGGAGACCCAGTACTTC
TRBJ2-5 TRBV6-2/TRBV6-3 few . CASHWGLLYQETQYF TGTGCCAGCCATTGGGGACTCCTGTACCAAGAGACCCAGTACTTC
TRBJ2-7 TRBV12-3/TRBV12-4 . . CASSSAVRPKYF TGTGCCAGCAGTTCTGCAGTTCGGCCGAAGTACTTC
TRBJ2-2 TRBV7-2 few TRBD2 CASSLEGTSGVRELFF TGTGCCAGCAGCTTAGAAGGGACTAGCGGGGTACGGGAGCTGTTTTTT
TRBJ1-1 TRBV4-1 many . CASSPRQNTEAFF TGCGCCAGCAGCCCGAGACAGAACACTGAAGCTTTCTTT
TRBJ2-1 TRBV15 . TRBD2 CATSWTSGAYNEQFF TGTGCCACCAGCTGGACTAGCGGGGCCTACAATGAGCAGTTCTTC
TRBJ2-3 TRBV7-2 . . CASSHRWGTQYF TGTGCCAGCAGCCACCGTTGGGGTACGCAGTATTTT
TRBJ2-5 TRBV20-1 few . CSARDRGASETQYF TGCAGTGCTAGAGACAGGGGGGCTTCGGAGACCCAGTACTTC
TRBJ1-1 TRBV27 . . CASSGGGALNTEAFF TGTGCCAGCAGTGGTGGCGGGGCCCTGAACACTGAAGCTTTCTTT
TRBJ2-7 TRBV25-1 many . CASSTGWGSYEQYF TGTGCCAGCAGCACCGGATGGGGCTCCTACGAGCAGTACTTC
TRBJ1-6 TRBV12-3/TRBV12-4 . . CASSLGSSQGTYNSPLHF TGTGCCAGCAGTTTAGGGAGCTCTCAGGGGACCTATAATTCACCCCTCCACTTT
TRBJ1-1 TRBV2 few TRBD1 CASRSGQVNSEAFF TGTGCCAGCAGGTCCGGACAGGTAAACTCTGAAGCTTTCTTT
TRBJ2-5 TRBV3-1 many . CASSHHGGETQYF TGTGCCAGCAGCCATCACGGAGGGGAGACCCAGTACTTC
TRBJ2-3 TRBV28 few . CASSFWTDTQYF TGTGCCAGCAGTTTCTGGACAGATACGCAGTATTTT
TRBJ1-5 TRBV4-1 . . CASSQVTDTQHF TGCGCCAGCAGCCAAGTAACAGATACGCAGCATTTT
TRBJ2-1 TRBV15 . . CATSRVTDNEQFF TGTGCCACCAGCAGAGTGACAGATAATGAGCAGTTCTTC
TRBJ2-7 TRBV7-9 few . CASSPRGFSYKQYF TGTGCCAGCAGCCCCCGCGGGTTCTCCTACAAGCAGTACTTC
TRBJ1-2 TRBV6-6 . . CASTGQTGNYGYTF TGTGCCAGCACTGGACAGACAGGAAACTATGGCTACACCTTC
TRBJ2-7 TRBV5-8 many . CASCRGTPSYEQYF TGTGCCAGTTGCCGGGGCACCCCTTCGTACGAGCAGTACTTC
TRBJ2-7 TRBV3-1 few TRBD2 CASSQVLAGGTPYEQYF TGTGCCAGCAGCCAAGTACTAGCGGGAGGCACTCCCTACGAGCAGTACTTC
TRBJ1-6 TRBV3-1 . . CASSQSPGNSPLHF TGTGCCAGCAGCCAAAGCCCCGGTAATTCACCCCTCCACTTT
TRBJ1-3 TRBV9 . . CASSGKSSGNTIYF TGTGCCAGCAGCGGGAAGAGCTCTGGAAACACCATATATTTT
TRBJ2-7 TRBV29-1 few . CSVTILSYEQYF TGCAGCGTTACGATCCTCTCCTACGAGCAGTACTTC
TRBJ1-1 TRBV12-3/TRBV12-4 few . CASSLLITEAFF TGTGCCAGCAGTTTGCTTATCACTGAAGCTTTCTTT
TRBJ1-2 TRBV7-2 . . CASSLTPGTYTF TGTGCCAGCAGCCTTACTCCGGGGACCTACACCTTC
TRBJ2-7 TRBV29-1 . . CSVEGAGDYYEQYF TGCAGCGTAGAAGGGGCAGGGGACTACTACGAGCAGTACTTC
TRBJ1-4 TRBV7-2 . . CASSLFGGYSNEKLFF TGTGCCAGCAGCTTATTCGGTGGATATTCTAATGAAAAACTGTTTTTT
TRBJ2-3 TRBV4-3 . . CASSQDISWGRRAAVVTQYF TGCGCCAGCAGCCAAGATATTTCCTGGGGAAGACGCGCGGCTGTTGTTACGCAGTATTTT
TRBJ2-1 TRBV4-3 few TRBD2 CASSQEGLALNEQFF TGCGCCAGCAGCCAAGAAGGACTAGCCCTTAATGAGCAGTTCTTC
TRBJ2-1 TRBV9 . TRBD2 CASSVSTLRTSGRARENEQFF TGTGCCAGCAGCGTATCCACCCTCAGGACTAGCGGGAGGGCCAGAGAGAATGAGCAGTTCTTC
TRBJ2-1 TRBV11-2 few TRBD2 CASNSSGRLGEQFF TGTGCCAGCAACTCTAGCGGGAGATTGGGTGAGCAGTTCTTC
TRBJ2-1 TRBV7-8 few . CASSPRPDRNEQFF TGTGCCAGCAGCCCACGCCCGGACCGCAATGAGCAGTTCTTC
TRBJ2-2 TRBV4-2 . TRBD2 CASSRTSGRASAPIAGELFF TGTGCCAGCAGCAGAACTAGCGGGAGGGCCTCGGCCCCAATTGCCGGGGAGCTGTTTTTT
TRBJ2-3 TRBV4-2 . . CARSQGFTDTQYF TGTGCCCGCAGCCAAGGGTTCACAGATACGCAGTATTTT
TRBJ2-7 TRBV11-2 few TRBD1 CASSSLTGATYEQYF TGTGCCAGCAGCTCCTTGACAGGGGCAACCTACGAGCAGTACTTC
TRBJ2-5 TRBV20-1 . TRBD2 CSAPLAGGTQYF TGCAGTGCTCCACTAGCGGGGGGGACCCAGTACTTC
TRBJ1-1 TRBV11-2 few . CASSRPGGGSSHTEAFF TGTGCCAGCAGCCGCCCCGGTGGGGGGAGTAGCCACACTGAAGCTTTCTTT